Following are 7 T cell receptor beta chains from one sample sequenced in a study of early T cells in non-severe SARS-CoV-2 infection. Using its own MiXCR run on the 5' RACE reads, TCRdb lists one record per CDR3 protein. The sample holds 60,000 or so distinct CDR3 sequences; roughly 13% are singletons and the top ten take more than 7.5%. Specimen: whole blood. These receptor sequences come from an adult who was a healthcare worker with PCR-confirmed SARS-CoV-2 infection or an uninfected control (not recorded which).

There are many counts of this clonotype. This chain uses TRBV29-1 with TRBJ2-1; the D call may be TRBD1 or TRBD2 (6 bases each). V was trimmed by 5 bases and J by 2 bases, leaving 16 bases between them. CDR1 and CDR2 from the germline V gene are SQVTM and ANQGSEA. This CDR3 contains 15 residues. The CDR3 is CSVIGGRRAYNEQFF. CDR3 sequence (DNA): TGCAGCGTTATAGGGGGGCGAAGGGCCTACAATGAGCAGTTCTTC.

The chain links TRBV14 to TRBJ2-7; perhaps TRBD2 as D (6 bases). This CDR3 comprises 14 residues. The V gene's germline CDR1 is SGHDN and CDR2 FVKESK. The V and J ends lost 4 bases and 6 bases respectively, with 16 bases between them. The CDR3 DNA sequence: TGTGCCAGCAGCCCCCGGGACTTTGGAAGCGAGCAGTACTTC. This sequence encodes CASSPRDFGSEQYF.

There are many counts of this clonotype. The chain recombines TRBV3-1 with TRBJ2-1; 10 bases are shared with TRBD2. V lost 1 base and J lost 6; bases outside the gene matches: 6. The CDR3 is 16 residues long. Per germline, CDR1 LGHDT and CDR2 YNNKEL (reference sequence). The CDR3 loop reads CASSQVSGGAGNEQFF. The CDR3 DNA follows: TGTGCCAGCAGCCAAGTCAGCGGGGGGGCCGGCAATGAGCAGTTCTTC.

The CDR3 DNA is TGCGCCAGCAGCTTACAAGACGGATACGAGCAGTACTTC. This encodes CASSLQDGYEQYF. The rearrangement uses TRBV5-1 and TRBJ2-7; no reliable D call. The CDR3 spans 13 residues. CDR1 and CDR2 from the germline V gene are SGHRS and YFSETQ. With 2 bases removed from V and 4 bases from J, the gap between germline ends came to 10 bases.

This clonotype was found a few times. V and J are TRBV27 and TRBJ2-1; the D is unclear. The CDR3 extends over 14 amino acids. Per the germline V gene, CDR1 is MNHEY and CDR2 is SMNVEV (reference sequence). V was pared by 6 bases and J by 2 bases, with 11 bases between. As DNA, the CDR3 is TGTGCCAGCAGACTTACAAGACCCTACAATGAGCAGTTCTTC. Its translation is CASRLTRPYNEQFF.

The chain carries TRBV29-1 and TRBJ1-3; D gene unclear. From germline, CDR1 is SQVTM and CDR2 ANQGSEA. The CDR3 runs 13 residues. V was trimmed by 4 bases and J by 0 bases, leaving 7 bases between them. The CDR3 bases are TGCAGCGTTGCGCCCAGCTCTGGAAACACCATATATTTT. This sequence encodes CSVAPSSGNTIYF. The full variable domain, completed using reference TRBV29-1 and TRBJ1-3, is SAVISQKPSRDICQRGTSLTIQCQVDSQVTMMFWYRQQPGQSLTLIATANQGSEATYESGFVIDKFPISRPNLTFSTLTVSNMSPEDSSIYLCSVAPSSGNTIYFGEGSWLTVV.

This clonotype was seen at least ten times. The chain is built from TRBV7-3 and TRBJ1-1; the D gene is possibly TRBD1 (5 bases). The V and J ends lost 5 bases and 6 bases respectively, with 13 bases between them. There are 13 residues in the CDR3. Germline V gives CDR1 SGHTA, CDR2 FQGTGA. The chain's CDR3 is CASSPRRGSEAFF. CDR3 DNA sequence: TGTGCCAGCAGCCCCCGGAGGGGTTCTGAAGCTTTCTTT.